Listed here are 13 T cell receptor beta chains from one sample, sequenced in a study of blood T cell repertoires in COVID-19. This table comes from immunoSEQ multiplex PCR, and its TCRdb copy is limited to in-frame clones, with some not included. The repertoire holds some 400,000 clones, with approximately 92% as singletons. Sequenced: PBMCs or T cells enriched from blood (not recorded which). These receptors were obtained from a man aged 25-40 years who had recovered from COVID-19.

The count of this clone is one. V is TRBV5-1 and J is TRBJ2-1, with D possibly matching TRBD1 (5 bases). The CDR3 is 11 amino acids. The V end was cut by 0 bases, the J end by 10 bases, with 5 bases between. Germline loops: CDR1 SGHRS, CDR2 YFSETQ. CDR3 region: CASSLDREQFF. The CDR3 nucleotides read TGCGCCAGCAGCTTGGACAGGGAGCAGTTCTTC.

This clone was observed a single time. The rearrangement uses TRBV5-6 and TRBJ2-5; 8 nucleotides agree with TRBD1. With V trimmed by 0 bases and J by 5 bases, 6 bases remained unmatched. CDR1 and CDR2 (germline): SGHDT, YYEEEE. The CDR3 consists of 15 residues. CDR3 in amino acids: CASSLAQGAQETQYF. As DNA, the CDR3 is TGTGCCAGCAGCTTGGCTCAGGGGGCCCAGGAGACCCAGTACTTC.

The chain joins TRBV28 to TRBJ1-3; D uncertain. This CDR3 has 15 residues. Looked up from germline, CDR1 is MDHEN and CDR2 is SYDVKM. Trimming shortened V by 9 bases and J by 0 bases, and 15 bases separated the two germline ends. Here the CDR3 DNA reads TGTGCCAGTGTCAAGGGAGACCTCTCTGGAAACACCATATATTTT. Residues: CASVKGDLSGNTIYF.

The rearrangement links TRBV12-3 or TRBV12-4 to TRBJ2-1; TRBD1 agrees at 7 bases. Germline trimming cut 6 bases from V and 9 bases from J; bases unmatched to any gene: 2. This CDR3 contains 11 residues. The CDR3 is CASSWDSEQFF. In nucleotides, the CDR3 is TGTGCCAGCAGCTGGGACAGTGAGCAGTTCTTC.

The rearrangement joins TRBV6-5 to TRBJ1-4; D is unclear. From germline, CDR1 is MNHEY and CDR2 SVGAGI. V was pared by 6 bases and J by 0 bases, with 5 bases between. The CDR3 totals 13 residues. The CDR3 bases are TGTGCCAGCAGCTTAACAACTAATGAAAAACTGTTTTTT. Encoded protein: CASSLTTNEKLFF.

This chain connects TRBV4-1 to TRBJ2-6; a possible D gene is TRBD2 (6 bases). CDR1 and CDR2 from the germline V gene are MGHRA and YSYEKL. The germline V and J ends were trimmed by 7 bases and 0 bases, with 19 bases remaining between them. The CDR3 sequence is 18 residues long. Written as DNA, the CDR3 is TGCGCCAGCACCAAGGACTCGGGAGCCTACTCTGGGGCCAACGTCCTGACTTTC. It is translated as CASTKDSGAYSGANVLTF.

V and J are TRBV18 and TRBJ2-7; possible D gene TRBD1, 6 bases. The CDR3 spans 13 residues. Trimming cost V 6 bases and J 2 bases, with 11 bases left between them. CDR1 is KGHSH, CDR2 LQKENI, per germline. DNA of the CDR3: TGTGCCAGCTCCAGACAGGAAACCTACGAGCAGTACTTC. The encoded protein is CASSRQETYEQYF.

V and J are TRBV5-6 and TRBJ2-1; no clear D gene. The CDR3 covers 11 residues. V was pared by 4 bases and J by 6 bases, with 5 bases between. Germline CDR1 reads SGHDT; CDR2 reads YYEEEE. DNA for the CDR3: TGTGCCAGCAGCATAGCCAATGAGCAGTTCTTC. This encodes CASSIANEQFF.

The chain carries TRBV12-5 and TRBJ2-7; TRBD2 aligns across 8 bases. CDR3 length: 15 amino acids. With 6 bases clipped from V and 3 bases from J, the junction kept 10 bases outside the gene matches. Germline CDR1 reads LGHNT; CDR2 reads FRNRAP. The CDR3 region is CASGPSGREGYEQYF. Here the CDR3 DNA reads TGTGCTAGTGGCCCTAGTGGTCGGGAGGGCTACGAGCAGTACTTC.

J is TRBJ2-5 and V is TRBV3-1 (or the pseudogene TRBV3-2); 11 bases match TRBD1. Looked up from germline, CDR1 is LGHDT and CDR2 is YNNKEL (reference sequence). The CDR3 covers 15 residues. V lost 2 bases and J lost 4; bases outside the gene matches: 3. The CDR3 loop is CASSQTGTGGETQYF. The CDR3 bases are TGTGCCAGCAGCCAAACCGGGACAGGGGGAGAGACCCAGTACTTC.

The chain links TRBV5-4 to TRBJ2-1, with 10 positions matching TRBD2. The germline CDR1 and CDR2 sequences are SGHNT and YYREEE (reference sequence). After removal of 10 bases from V and 10 bases from J, the junction contained 14 bases not matched to a gene. This CDR3 comprises 14 residues. The DNA of the CDR3 is TGTGCCTACCGGGGGCTAGCGGGGGTCAGCGAGCAGTTCTTC. It codes for CAYRGLAGVSEQFF. Complete variable domain (other parts from reference TRBV5-4 and TRBJ2-1): ETGVTQSPTHLIKTRGQQVTLRCSSQSGHNTVSWYQQALGQGPQFIFQYYREEENGRGNFPPRFSGLQFPNYSSELNVNALELDDSALYLCAYRGLAGVSEQFFGPGTRLTVL.

This clone has just a few counts. The chain employs TRBV2 and TRBJ1-5; D may be TRBD1 (6 bases). Germline-derived CDR1 and CDR2 are SNHLY and FYNNEI. The CDR3 is 15 residues long. The V end was cut by 6 bases, the J end by 0 bases, with 12 bases between. CDR3 DNA sequence: TGTGCCAGCAGGGGGACAACTAATAGCAATCAGCCCCAGCATTTT. Residues: CASRGTTNSNQPQHF.

This chain connects TRBV11-2 to TRBJ2-7; possible D gene TRBD2, 5 bases. V was pared by 6 bases and J by 5 bases, with 23 bases between. Germline assignment: CDR1 SGHAT and CDR2 FQNNGV. This CDR3 has 16 residues. This CDR3 is CASSFNRNLPGNEQYF. In DNA form, the CDR3 reads TGTGCCAGCAGTTTTAACCGAAATCTCCCCGGGAACGAGCAGTACTTC.